These 10 T cell receptor beta chains came from one sample sequenced in a study of shared clonotypes between healthy human individuals. Libraries were prepared by immunoSEQ multiplex PCR; TCRdb keeps only in-frame clonotypes and omits some of them. The sample lists 2,100,000 or so clones; around 95% were seen once. The sequenced sample was naive CD4+ T cells sorted from blood. Described subset: CD45RA+ positively selected. These receptors all stem from a man aged 18 to 29 in good health.

The J gene is TRBJ1-4, the V gene TRBV2; D is undetermined. Looked up from germline, CDR1 is SNHLY and CDR2 is FYNNEI. The CDR3 has 16 amino acids. V lost 1 base to trimming and J lost 4 bases, with 13 bases between them. The CDR3 DNA follows: TGTGCCAGCAGTGAAGGTCTATCAGGAAATAATGAAAAACTGTTTTTT. This codes for CASSEGLSGNNEKLFF.

As for this clone: Other DNA sequences in this specimen translate into the identical CDR3. This chain connects TRBV19 to TRBJ1-5, with a tentative D call TRBD1 (5 bases). The CDR3 runs to 15 residues. V was shortened by 6 bases and J by 0 bases, with 12 bases between the two germline ends. Germline V gives CDR1 LNHDA, CDR2 SQIVND (reference sequence). This chain's CDR3 is CASSPTANSNQPQHF. The CDR3 bases are TGTGCCAGTAGCCCGACAGCGAATAGCAATCAGCCCCAGCATTTT. Together with reference TRBV19 and TRBJ1-5, the CDR3 gives the full variable domain: DGGITQSPKYLFRKEGQNVTLSCEQNLNHDAMYWYRQDPGQGLRLIYYSQIVNDFQKGDIAEGYSVSREKKESFPLTVTSAQKNPTAFYLCASSPTANSNQPQHFGDGTRLSIL.

As for this clone: Other DNA sequences within the sample encode an identical CDR3. V gene TRBV18 combines with J gene TRBJ2-5; 14 nucleotides line up with TRBD2. Germline-derived CDR1 and CDR2 are KGHSH and LQKENI. Unmatched junction bases numbered 2, after V lost 6 bases and J lost 5 bases. The CDR3 spans 14 residues. The CDR3 protein is CASSRTSGGETQYF. The CDR3 nucleotides are TGTGCCAGCTCCCGGACTAGCGGGGGGGAGACCCAGTACTTC. Looking up the rest from reference TRBV18 and TRBJ2-5 gives the full variable domain: NAGVMQNPRHLVRRRGQEARLRCSPMKGHSHVYWYRQLPEEGLKFMVYLQKENIIDESGMPKERFSAEFPKEGPSILRIQQVVRGDSAAYFCASSRTSGGETQYFGPGTRLLVL.

The V call is TRBV6-6, the J call TRBJ1-1; D perhaps matches TRBD1 (6 bases). Trimming took off 10 bases at V and 1 base at J, with 10 bases between the two ends. This CDR3 is 12 amino acids long. Germline CDR1 and CDR2: MNHNY and SVGAGI (reference sequence). The CDR3: CATRTANTEAFF. CDR3 DNA: TGTGCCACCAGGACAGCGAACACTGAAGCTTTCTTT.

V and J are TRBV29-1 and TRBJ1-3; 9 positions agree with TRBD1. The CDR3 has 15 amino acids. Germline CDR1 reads SQVTM; CDR2 reads ANQGSEA. Trimming took 1 base from V and 8 from J; bases not matched to a gene: 9. CDR3 in amino acids: CSVEVGTGLRYTIYF. The CDR3 bases are TGCAGCGTTGAAGTTGGGACAGGGCTTAGGTACACCATATATTTT.

Remarks on this clone: This sample also contains other DNA sequences that code for the same CDR3. The rearrangement uses TRBV6-5 and TRBJ1-6, with 7 bases aligning to TRBD1. Germline V gene lookup returns CDR1 MNHEY and CDR2 SVGAGI. CDR3 size: 15 residues. V gave up 2 bases and J gave up 2 bases; unmatched junction bases: 0. CDR3 loop: CASSYGTAYNSPLHF. In DNA, the CDR3 is TGTGCCAGCAGTTACGGGACAGCCTATAATTCACCCCTCCACTTT.

The CDR3 bases are TGCGCCAGCAGTTCGGCTAGCGAACAAGAGACCCAGTACTTC. This sequence encodes CASSSASEQETQYF. The genes are TRBV5-1 and TRBJ2-5, with D possibly TRBD2 on 6 matching bases. Trimming removed 5 bases at V and 2 bases at J, with 13 bases between. In germline, CDR1 is SGHRS, CDR2 YFSETQ. This CDR3 is 14 amino acids long.

This rearrangement joins TRBV9 to TRBJ1-3; TRBD1 agrees at 10 bases. V shed 6 bases and J 6 bases; nucleotides not matched to a gene: 3. This CDR3 contains 13 residues. Germline CDR1 SGDLS, CDR2 YYNGEE. The CDR3 loop is CASTGTGENTIYF. The CDR3, as DNA: TGTGCCAGCACCGGGACAGGGGAAAACACCATATATTTT.

Concerning this clone: The identical CDR3 is also encoded by other nucleotide sequences in the sample. V and J are TRBV7-2 and TRBJ1-3; D gene uncertain. The CDR3 has 14 amino acids. The germline V gene encodes CDR1 SGHTA and CDR2 FQGNSA. V was shortened by 8 bases and J by 0 bases, with 11 bases between the two germline ends. CDR3 protein: CASSPGFSGNTIYF. In nucleotides, the CDR3 is TGTGCCAGCTCCCCTGGATTCTCTGGAAACACCATATATTTT.

This chain's CDR3 is CASSLGAQGEQYF. CDR3 DNA sequence: TGTGCCAGCAGCTTAGGGGCTCAGGGCGAGCAGTACTTC. This chain joins TRBV11-2 and TRBJ2-7, with D possibly being TRBD1 (5 bases). V dropped 1 base and J dropped 6 bases, with 10 bases sitting between them. Per the germline V gene, CDR1 is SGHAT and CDR2 is FQNNGV. There are 13 residues in the CDR3.